Below, 24 T cell receptor beta chains from the same sample are listed, as sequenced in a study of shared clonotypes between healthy human individuals. Profiled with immunoSEQ multiplex PCR; TCRdb holds only in-frame clones, not every one. The sample holds around 2.3 million clones; almost 96% are singletons and the top ten take roughly 0.13%. Sequenced material: naive CD4+ T cells sorted from blood. Described subset: CD45RA+ positively selected. The source is a man between 18 and 35 years old in good health.

This chain uses TRBV7-9 with TRBJ1-2, with TRBD1 identical over 11 bases. After removal of 5 bases from V and 8 bases from J, the junction contained 10 bases not matched to a gene. CDR3 length: 15 amino acids. The germline CDR1 and CDR2 sequences are SEHNR and FQNEAQ (reference sequence). The CDR3 DNA sequence: TGTGCCAGCAGCCTGGACAGGGGGCGATTTGACGGCTACACCTTC. Its protein product is CASSLDRGRFDGYTF.

The V gene is TRBV4-1, the J gene TRBJ1-5, with D possibly TRBD1 on 6 matching bases. V was pared by 0 bases and J by 4 bases, with 13 bases between. Germline V gene data show CDR1 as MGHRA and CDR2 as YSYEKL. The CDR3 contains 16 residues. The chain's CDR3 is CASSQDRGQRNQPQHF. The CDR3 bases are TGCGCCAGCAGCCAAGATCGGGGGCAGCGGAATCAGCCCCAGCATTTT.

The chain links TRBV6-1 to TRBJ2-5; D is undetermined. The CDR3 spans 14 residues. Trimming took off 6 bases at V and 5 bases at J, with 16 bases between the two ends. The V gene's germline CDR1 is MNHNS and CDR2 SASEGT. For the CDR3, the DNA is TGTGCCAGCAGCTGGGTACCGGGTCGTGAGACCCAGTACTTC. The encoded protein is CASSWVPGRETQYF.

CDR3 sequence (DNA): TGTGCCAGCATTTTCAGGGCAGTAACAACTAATGATGAAAAACTGTTTTTT. This gives the protein CASIFRAVTTNDEKLFF. The gene calls are TRBV25-1 and TRBJ1-4; D is possibly TRBD1 (5 bases). V lost 7 bases and J 6 bases, leaving 24 bases between the germline ends. The CDR3 has 17 residues. CDR1 is MGHDK and CDR2 is SYGVNS in the germline V gene.

This chain links TRBV30 with TRBJ2-7, with 8 positions matching TRBD1. The CDR3 loop spans 12 amino acids. CDR1 and CDR2 from the germline V gene are GTSNPN and SVGIG (reference sequence). The CDR3 DNA is TGTGCTAGTACCAGGGGGCTCCACGAGCAGTACTTC. Amino acids: CASTRGLHEQYF.

This sequence joins TRBV9 and TRBJ2-2; maybe TRBD2 (5 bases). Germline lookup yields CDR1 SGDLS and CDR2 YYNGEE. V shed 3 bases and J shed 8 bases, with 14 bases lying between them. The CDR3 runs 14 residues. The CDR3 nucleotides read TGTGCCAGCAGCGCCCGGGGTGCATCTGGGGAGCTGTTTTTT. Translation: CASSARGASGELFF.

Comment on this clone: A junction boundary mismatches the germline segment, possibly from a read error. The gene calls are TRBV7-7 and TRBJ1-4; 10 bases align to TRBD1. CDR1 SSHAT and CDR2 FNYEAQ come from the germline V gene (reference sequence). This CDR3 is built from 13 residues. The CDR3 is CASSPGQGLKLFF. The CDR3 nucleotides are TGTGCTAGCAGCCCGGGACAGGGGTTAAAACTGTTTTTT.

This clone has only one observation. This chain uses TRBV5-1 with TRBJ2-7; TRBD1 agrees at 8 bases. The CDR3 has 16 residues. Per the germline V gene, CDR1 is SGHRS and CDR2 is YFSETQ. Unmatched junction bases numbered 12, after V lost 4 bases and J lost 3 bases. CDR3 nucleotides: TGCGCCAGCAGCGCAACGGTGACAGGGGATATCTACGAGCAGTACTTC. Its protein product is CASSATVTGDIYEQYF.

V usage is TRBV7-9 and J usage is TRBJ1-2; D might be TRBD1 (6 bases). This CDR3 comprises 13 residues. The germline V gene encodes CDR1 SEHNR and CDR2 FQNEAQ (reference sequence). V gave up 1 base and J gave up 8 bases, with 11 bases separating them. This CDR3 reads CASSLGQGLGYTF. The CDR3 bases are TGTGCCAGCAGCTTAGGCCAGGGGCTCGGCTACACCTTC.

V gene TRBV30 combines with J gene TRBJ1-1; D is unresolved. The CDR3 consists of 13 residues. CDR1 is GTSNPN, CDR2 SVGIG, per germline (reference sequence). The germline V and J ends were trimmed by 3 bases and 4 bases, with 12 bases remaining between them. Written as DNA, the CDR3 is TGTGCCTGGAGCGCTCTCCCGGGCACTGAAGCTTTCTTT. This codes for CAWSALPGTEAFF.

The chain couples TRBV27 to TRBJ2-2; 8 bases line up with TRBD1. There are 13 residues in the CDR3. Germline V gene lookup returns CDR1 MNHEY and CDR2 SMNVEV (reference sequence). V lost 6 bases and J lost 6; bases outside the gene matches: 3. CDR3: CASRGQGSGELFF. CDR3 DNA sequence: TGTGCCAGCAGAGGACAGGGATCCGGGGAGCTGTTTTTT.

The chain combines TRBV15 with TRBJ2-5, with D perhaps assigned TRBD1 or TRBD2 (5 bases each). CDR1 LNHNV and CDR2 YYDKDF come from the germline V gene (reference sequence). Trimming took off 2 bases at V and 1 base at J, with 14 bases between the two ends. The length of the CDR3 is 16 residues. The CDR3 DNA reads as TGTGCCACCAGCAGACCCAGAGGGGCAGGCCAAGAGACCCAGTACTTC. Translated: CATSRPRGAGQETQYF.

The genes are TRBV5-1 and TRBJ2-5; TRBD2 might be the D (5 bases). The CDR3 sequence is 15 residues long. V shed 0 bases and J shed 3 bases, with 12 bases lying between them. Germline V gives CDR1 SGHRS, CDR2 YFSETQ. Here the CDR3 DNA reads TGCGCCAGCAGCTTGGATGGGAGCGGCAAAGAGACCCAGTACTTC. It encodes CASSLDGSGKETQYF.

The chain carries TRBV30 and TRBJ1-5, with D possibly TRBD1 on 6 matching bases. From germline, CDR1 is GTSNPN and CDR2 SVGIG (reference sequence). This CDR3 comprises 17 residues. The V gene lost 0 bases and the J gene lost 2 bases, with 17 bases spanning the gap. The CDR3, as DNA: TGTGCCTGGAGTGTGGGTCATCTACAGGGTGGCAATCAGCCCCAGCATTTT. Protein product: CAWSVGHLQGGNQPQHF.

This clone was recorded only once. V usage is TRBV18 and J usage is TRBJ2-7, with 9 positions matching TRBD1. The V and J ends lost 4 bases and 5 bases, in that order; junction bases with no gene match: 9. CDR1 KGHSH and CDR2 LQKENI come from the germline V gene. The CDR3 spans 15 residues. In DNA, the CDR3 is TGTGCCAGCTCACGTTCCCGGACAGGGGTCGACGAGCAGTACTTC. Encoded protein: CASSRSRTGVDEQYF.

This rearrangement joins TRBV5-1 to TRBJ2-1, with D maybe TRBD1 (5 bases). This CDR3 contains 16 residues. Germline V CDR1 and CDR2: SGHRS, YFSETQ. Trimming stripped 0 bases from V and 0 bases from J, with 10 bases between. The CDR3 loop is CASSLVGADSYNEQFF. In DNA, the CDR3 is TGCGCCAGCAGCTTGGTTGGGGCAGACTCCTACAATGAGCAGTTCTTC. Drawing the rest from reference TRBV5-1 and TRBJ2-1, the complete variable domain is KAGVTQTPRYLIKTRGQQVTLSCSPISGHRSVSWYQQTPGQGLQFLFEYFSETQRNKGNFPGRFSGRQFSNSRSEMNVSTLELGDSALYLCASSLVGADSYNEQFFGPGTRLTVL.

The chain uses TRBV5-6 and TRBJ2-1; perhaps TRBD1 as D (5 bases). In germline, CDR1 is SGHDT, CDR2 YYEEEE. V was pared by 5 bases and J by 3 bases, with 18 bases between. This CDR3 has 16 residues. The DNA of the CDR3 is TGTGCCAGCAGTTTATTAGCCCAACAGGTCTACAATGAGCAGTTCTTC. This encodes CASSLLAQQVYNEQFF.

The chain's CDR3 is CASTQERGNYGYTF. The CDR3 DNA is TGTGCCAGCACCCAAGAGAGGGGGAACTATGGCTACACCTTC. The J gene is TRBJ1-2, the V gene TRBV7-2, with D perhaps matching TRBD1 (6 bases). Deletions cut 7 bases from V and 2 bases from J, with 14 bases between. The CDR3 totals 14 residues. Germline CDR1 is SGHTA and CDR2 is FQGNSA.

V and J are TRBV4-1 and TRBJ2-1; D is unresolved. The CDR3 length is 16 residues. V was pared by 1 base and J by 5 bases, with 15 bases between. Germline lookup yields CDR1 MGHRA and CDR2 YSYEKL. CDR3 residues: CASSQGYPTGNNEQFF. In DNA form, the CDR3 reads TGCGCCAGCAGCCAAGGGTATCCAACCGGAAACAATGAGCAGTTCTTC.

The chain is built from TRBV5-1 and TRBJ1-1, with 9 bases that match TRBD1. From germline, CDR1 is SGHRS and CDR2 YFSETQ. The V segment lost 4 bases and the J segment 4 bases; nucleotides outside the gene matches: 5. This CDR3 is built from 14 residues. This CDR3 reads CASSETGGATEAFF. CDR3 DNA sequence: TGCGCCAGCAGCGAGACAGGGGGAGCCACTGAAGCTTTCTTT.

This rearrangement joins TRBV12-1 to TRBJ1-5; the DNA was not compared with TRBD1, the D call given in the table. TRBV12-1 is flagged as a pseudogene. The CDR3 contains 17 residues. The CDR3 region is CASSSTTGQGRNQPQHF. The CDR3 DNA follows: TGTGCCAGCAGCTCCACTACGGGACAGGGAAGGAATCAGCCCCAGCATTTT.

This chain uses TRBV28 with TRBJ1-1; 7 bases are shared with TRBD1. The CDR3 runs 15 residues. Germline V gene sequence: CDR1 MDHEN, CDR2 SYDVKM. The V segment lost 2 bases and the J segment 1 base; nucleotides outside the gene matches: 4. The CDR3 protein is CASSLGNRGNTEAFF. DNA of the CDR3: TGTGCCAGCAGTTTAGGTAACAGGGGGAACACTGAAGCTTTCTTT.

V and J are TRBV10-1 and TRBJ1-1, with D unclear. CDR1 WNHNN and CDR2 SYGVQD come from the germline V gene (reference sequence). The CDR3 runs 14 residues. The ends were cut back, 2 bases at V and 0 bases at J, with 7 bases in the middle. The CDR3 DNA reads TGCGCCAGCAGTGAGACACAGATGAACACTGAAGCTTTCTTT. Protein sequence: CASSETQMNTEAFF.

The chain employs TRBV11-2 and TRBJ2-7; 8 bases are shared with TRBD1. J gave up 1 base and V 3 bases, and 8 bases lay outside the gene matches. CDR1 and CDR2 (germline): SGHAT, FQNNGV. The CDR3 runs 16 residues. In DNA form, the CDR3 reads TGTGCCAGCAGCTTCACAGGGGGAAAGTGGTCCTACGAGCAGTACTTC. This encodes CASSFTGGKWSYEQYF. Variable domain in full (rest from reference TRBV11-2 and TRBJ2-7): EAGVAQSPRYKIIEKRQSVAFWCNPISGHATLYWYQQILGQGPKLLIQFQNNGVVDDSQLPKDRFSAERLKGVDSTLKIQPAKLEDSAVYLCASSFTGGKWSYEQYFGPGTRLTVT.